A single sample is the source of the 9 T cell receptor beta chains below, sequenced in a study of blood T cell repertoires in COVID-19. Some clones are missing from TCRdb's copy, which holds only in-frame ones; the method was immunoSEQ multiplex PCR. This sample has roughly 350,000 clones, with 92% found just once. The sequenced sample was PBMCs or T cells enriched from blood (not recorded which). The receptors derive from a woman in her twenties or thirties who had recovered from COVID-19.

The chain recombines TRBV28 with TRBJ1-2, with D unclear. This CDR3 contains 12 residues. CDR1 is MDHEN and CDR2 is SYDVKM in the germline V gene. With 7 bases removed from V and 4 bases from J, the gap between germline ends came to 10 bases. CDR3 residues: CASKSSLYGYTF. CDR3 in DNA: TGTGCCAGCAAGAGTTCCCTCTATGGCTACACCTTC.

The genes are TRBV30 and TRBJ2-7, with 9 positions matching TRBD2. V was pared by 4 bases and J by 2 bases, with 9 bases of the junction left unmatched. The CDR3 spans 15 residues. The germline gives CDR1 GTSNPN, CDR2 SVGIG (reference sequence). The CDR3 coding sequence is TGTGCCTGGACGTTCGGTAGCGGGGGACCCTACGAGCAGTACTTC. Translated: CAWTFGSGGPYEQYF.

On this clone: Other DNA sequences in the same sample also yield this CDR3. The chain employs TRBV6-5 and TRBJ1-1, with D maybe TRBD1 (5 bases). The V end was cut by 0 bases, the J end by 1 base, with 9 bases between. The germline gives CDR1 MNHEY, CDR2 SVGAGI. The CDR3 consists of 15 residues. CDR3 nucleotides: TGTGCCAGCAGTTACTCGGGAAGGGGGAACACTGAAGCTTTCTTT. Translated, it gives CASSYSGRGNTEAFF.

CDR3 coding DNA: TGTGCCAGTAGTATAGGGCAGATTGGCTACACCTTC. Translated, it gives CASSIGQIGYTF. This rearrangement joins TRBV19 to TRBJ1-2; D remains unclear. V was pared by 1 base and J by 7 bases, with 7 bases between. Per the germline V gene, CDR1 is LNHDA and CDR2 is SQIVND (reference sequence). The CDR3 length is 12 residues.

The rearrangement links TRBV4-1 to TRBJ1-1, with D uncertain. Germline CDR1 reads MGHRA; CDR2 reads YSYEKL. V was cut by 1 base and J by 1 base, with 7 bases left in between. The CDR3 consists of 14 residues. In DNA, the CDR3 is TGCGCCAGCAGCCAAGTTCGTTCGAACACTGAAGCTTTCTTT. It codes for CASSQVRSNTEAFF.

This chain links TRBV12-5 with TRBJ2-3; 8 bases are shared with TRBD2. This CDR3 is 16 amino acids long. The V gene's germline CDR1 is LGHNT and CDR2 FRNRAP. Trimming removed 6 bases from V and 3 bases from J; junction bases left unmatched: 11. CDR3: CASGSGVAGLTDTQYF. CDR3 DNA sequence: TGTGCTAGTGGCTCGGGAGTAGCGGGGCTAACAGATACGCAGTATTTT.

This sequence joins TRBV5-6 and TRBJ2-1; TRBD2 matches 11 bases. This CDR3 has 15 residues. Germline V gene lookup returns CDR1 SGHDT and CDR2 YYEEEE. Trimming cost V 4 bases and J 6 bases; bases outside gene matches: 6. The CDR3 loop is CASSGRLAGLNEQFF. CDR3 sequence (DNA): TGTGCCAGCAGCGGGCGACTAGCGGGGCTCAATGAGCAGTTCTTC.

The rearrangement uses TRBV7-9 and TRBJ1-4, with a possible D match to TRBD1 (5 bases). Germline CDR1 is SEHNR and CDR2 is FQNEAQ (reference sequence). The CDR3 length is 12 residues. Trimming shortened V by 6 bases and J by 8 bases, and 10 bases separated the two germline ends. CDR3 loop: CASRQAEEKLFF. CDR3 coding DNA: TGTGCCAGCAGACAGGCTGAAGAAAAACTGTTTTTT.

The chain employs TRBV19 and TRBJ1-1, with D tentatively TRBD1 (6 bases). Germline V gene lookup returns CDR1 LNHDA and CDR2 SQIVND (reference sequence). Trimming left V 3 bases short and J 5 bases short, with 13 bases between. The CDR3 length is 14 residues. CDR3 nucleotides: TGTGCCAGTAGTATGGCGGGGGGGGCTACTGAAGCTTTCTTT. Its protein product is CASSMAGGATEAFF.